This entry lists 2 T cell receptor beta chains sequenced from one sample in a study of blood T cells in healthy people across ages. A sample-barcoded 5' primer and a J-beta primer mix were used in a second PCR of roughly 7 to 12 cycles. Each CDR3 protein gets one entry after TCRdb re-called the 5' RACE reads with MiXCR. The sample lists 600,000 to 1,000,000 distinct CDR3 sequences, just under 25% seen once, with more than 3% in the top ten. The same data also contributed to another study, on T cells of mothers and their children.

Sequenced: blood. Source of these receptors: a boy between 10 and 17 years old in good health.

This clonotype was detected only a few times. The chain joins TRBV7-6 to TRBJ2-5; 14 nucleotides agree with TRBD2. The J call is in doubt because the DNA end fits TRBJ2-7 better. CDR3 size: 15 residues. From germline, CDR1 is SGHVS and CDR2 FNYEAQ. The CDR3 sequence is CASSETSGGEYEQYF. As DNA, the CDR3 is TGTGCCAGCAGCGAGACTAGCGGGGGGGAGTACGAGCAGTACTTC.

With regard to this clonotype: One junction end disagrees with the germline gene, perhaps due to a read error. This chain connects TRBV5-1 to TRBJ2-6, with D tentatively TRBD1 or TRBD2 (6 bases each). There are 16 residues in the CDR3. Germline V gene lookup returns CDR1 SGHRS and CDR2 YFSETQ. Written as DNA, the CDR3 is TGCGCCAGTAGCTACGGAGGGGGAAATGGGGCCAACATCCTGACTTTC. Its protein is CASSYGGGNGANILTF.